The 10 T cell receptor beta chains below all came from one sample that was sequenced in a study of identical twins listed by TCRdb under 2016. Libraries were prepared through 5' RACE. Sequencing relied on an Illumina HiSeq 2000. The public reads were quality trimmed at Q25 with fastp and then assembled into clones with MiXCR by TCRdb, keeping productive beta chains. Entries are consolidated by CDR3 protein sequence, retaining the most common genes and DNA. The sample table records approximately 220,000 distinct CDR3 sequences; approximately 7.3% of these occur just once. Under 6% of the sample goes to the ten largest clones. In addition, the sample was reused for a study of yellow fever vaccine responses in identical twins.

Material for sequencing was CD8+ T cells sorted from blood. These receptors originate from a woman younger than 35 in good health.

This clonotype was counted many times. The chain links TRBV29-1 to TRBJ2-1, with a possible D match to TRBD2 (5 bases). Germline values: CDR1 SQVTM, CDR2 ANQGSEA. The V end was cut by 7 bases, the J end by 3 bases, with 10 bases between. CDR3 size: 12 residues. This CDR3 is CSASPSYNEQFF. In nucleotides, the CDR3 is TGCAGCGCTAGCCCTAGCTACAATGAGCAGTTCTTC.

This clonotype was seen ten or more times. The chain has TRBV12-3 or TRBV12-4 and TRBJ2-3, with D tentatively TRBD1 (6 bases). The V gene lost 7 bases and the J gene lost 4 bases, with 21 bases spanning the gap. This CDR3 has 16 residues. Written as DNA, the CDR3 is TGTGCCAGCACCCTCCCAGGGGACGGAGCGGCAGATACGCAGTATTTT. Protein: CASTLPGDGAADTQYF.

This clonotype has more than one count but fewer than ten. CDR3 coding DNA: TGTGCCAGCAGCCAAGAGTCAGGGAGAAAGGGCTACAATGAGCAGTTCTTC. This translates into CASSQESGRKGYNEQFF. This chain uses TRBV14 with TRBJ2-1, with D perhaps assigned TRBD1 or TRBD2 (5 bases each). Per the germline V gene, CDR1 is SGHDN and CDR2 is FVKESK. This CDR3 spans 17 amino acids. Deletions cut 0 bases from V and 3 bases from J, with 15 bases between. Supplemented by reference TRBV14 and TRBJ2-1, the full variable domain reads EAGVTQFPSHSVIEKGQTVTLRCDPISGHDNLYWYRRVMGKEIKFLLHFVKESKQDESGMPNNRFLAERTGGTYSTLKVQPAELEDSGVYFCASSQESGRKGYNEQFFGPGTRLTVL.

This clonotype has just a few counts. V usage is TRBV7-6 and J usage is TRBJ2-7, with TRBD2 matching over 13 bases. The germline gives CDR1 SGHVS, CDR2 FNYEAQ. The V gene end was trimmed by 5 bases and the J gene end by 5 bases; junction bases not matched to a gene: 6. There are 15 residues in the CDR3. CDR3 sequence reads: CASSPGTSGTHEQYF. The CDR3, as DNA: TGTGCCAGCAGCCCCGGGACTAGCGGGACCCACGAGCAGTACTTC. The full variable domain, rest sourced from reference TRBV7-6 and TRBJ2-7, is GAGVSQSPRYKVTKRGQDVALRCDPISGHVSLYWYRQALGQGPEFLTYFNYEAQQDKSGLPNDRFSAERPEGSISTLTIQRTEQRDSAMYRCASSPGTSGTHEQYFGPGTRLTVT.

This clonotype was counted between two and nine times. This sequence joins TRBV3-1 and TRBJ1-5; a possible D gene is TRBD1 (5 bases). V lost 0 bases and J 3 bases, leaving 9 bases between the germline ends. The CDR3 is 15 amino acids. From germline, CDR1 is LGHDT and CDR2 YNNKEL (reference sequence). The DNA for the CDR3 is TGTGCCAGCAGCCAAGAGGTGGGGCTCAATCAGCCCCAGCATTTT. It encodes CASSQEVGLNQPQHF.

This clonotype was recorded a few times. This sequence joins TRBV7-9 and TRBJ1-1; D might be TRBD1 (6 bases). Looked up from germline, CDR1 is SEHNR and CDR2 is FQNEAQ (reference sequence). The length of the CDR3 is 15 residues. V lost 3 bases and J lost 2, with 13 bases in between. The CDR3 DNA follows: TGTGCCAGCAGCTTCCACCGGGACAAAAACACTGAAGCTTTCTTT. Translated, it gives CASSFHRDKNTEAFF.

This clonotype appeared many times. CDR3 bases: TGTGCCAGCAGCTTAGAGCCAGACAATGAGCAGTTCTTC. Protein product: CASSLEPDNEQFF. This chain joins TRBV7-9 and TRBJ2-1, with D unresolved. Per germline, CDR1 SEHNR and CDR2 FQNEAQ (reference sequence). This CDR3 region has 13 residues. Trimming stripped 1 base from V and 5 bases from J, with 6 bases between.

This clonotype was detected ten times or more. The chain combines TRBV5-1 with TRBJ2-7; the match to TRBD2 covers 9 bases. This CDR3 contains 17 residues. The germline V gene encodes CDR1 SGHRS and CDR2 YFSETQ. The V gene end was trimmed by 0 bases and the J gene end by 2 bases; junction bases not matched to a gene: 9. DNA of the CDR3: TGCGCCAGCAGCTTGGATAAAAGCGGGAGGTTGGCCTACGAGCAGTACTTC. Translation gives CASSLDKSGRLAYEQYF.

A few counts support this clonotype. The V and J genes are TRBV2 and TRBJ2-1; 10 nucleotides agree with TRBD2. Germline V gene lookup returns CDR1 SNHLY and CDR2 FYNNEI. J lost 5 bases, V lost 0 bases, and 4 bases had no gene match. This CDR3 is 16 amino acids long. CDR3 sequence reads: CASSEALAGRNNEQFF. Here the CDR3 DNA reads TGTGCCAGCAGTGAAGCACTAGCGGGGAGAAACAATGAGCAGTTCTTC.

This clonotype was recorded a few times. The genes are TRBV12-3 or TRBV12-4 and TRBJ1-1; tentative D call: TRBD1 (5 bases). The CDR3 sequence is 15 residues long. Trimming cost V 5 bases and J 3 bases, with 16 bases left between them. The CDR3 DNA follows: TGTGCCAGCAGTCCGAGTGGGGGGACCGACACTGAAGCTTTCTTT. Its protein is CASSPSGGTDTEAFF.